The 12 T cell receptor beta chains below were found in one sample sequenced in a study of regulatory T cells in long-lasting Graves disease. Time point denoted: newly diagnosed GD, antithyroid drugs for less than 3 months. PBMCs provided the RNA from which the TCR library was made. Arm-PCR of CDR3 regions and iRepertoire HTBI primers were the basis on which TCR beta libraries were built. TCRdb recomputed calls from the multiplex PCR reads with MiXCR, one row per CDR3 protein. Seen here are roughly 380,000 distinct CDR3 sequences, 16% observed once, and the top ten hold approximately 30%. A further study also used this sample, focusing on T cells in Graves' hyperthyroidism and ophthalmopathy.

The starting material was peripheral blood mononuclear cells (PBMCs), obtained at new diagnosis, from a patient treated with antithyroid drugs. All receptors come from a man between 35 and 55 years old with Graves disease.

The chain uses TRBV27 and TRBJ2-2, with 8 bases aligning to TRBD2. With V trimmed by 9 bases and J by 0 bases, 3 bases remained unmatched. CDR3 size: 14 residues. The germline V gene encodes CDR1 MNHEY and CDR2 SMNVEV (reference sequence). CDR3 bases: TGTGCCAGTGGTAGCGGGGCGAACACCGGGGAGCTGTTTTTT. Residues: CASGSGANTGELFF.

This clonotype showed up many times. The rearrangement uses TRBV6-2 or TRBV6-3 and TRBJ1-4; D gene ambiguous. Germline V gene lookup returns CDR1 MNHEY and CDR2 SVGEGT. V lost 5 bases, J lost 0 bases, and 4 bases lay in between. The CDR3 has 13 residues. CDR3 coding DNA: TGTGCCAGCAGTCGTACAACTAATGAAAAACTGTTTTTT. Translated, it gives CASSRTTNEKLFF.

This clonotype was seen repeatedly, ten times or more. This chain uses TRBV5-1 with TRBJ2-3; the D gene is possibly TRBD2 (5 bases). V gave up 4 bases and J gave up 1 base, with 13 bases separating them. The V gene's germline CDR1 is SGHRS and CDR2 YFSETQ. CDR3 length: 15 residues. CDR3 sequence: CASSPDRGGTDTQYF. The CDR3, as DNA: TGCGCCAGCAGCCCCGATCGGGGTGGCACAGATACGCAGTATTTT.

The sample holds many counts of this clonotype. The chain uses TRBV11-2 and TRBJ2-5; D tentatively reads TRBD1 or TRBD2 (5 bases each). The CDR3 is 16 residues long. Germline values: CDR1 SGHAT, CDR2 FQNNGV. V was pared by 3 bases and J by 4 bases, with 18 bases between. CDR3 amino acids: CASSFFTLGESETQYF. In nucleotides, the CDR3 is TGTGCCAGCAGCTTTTTTACCCTGGGGGAGTCAGAGACCCAGTACTTC.

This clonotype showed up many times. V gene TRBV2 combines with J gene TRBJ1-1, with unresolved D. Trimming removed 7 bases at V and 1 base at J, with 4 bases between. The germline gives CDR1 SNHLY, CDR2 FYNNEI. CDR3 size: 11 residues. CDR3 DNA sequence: TGTGCCAGCATGCAGAACACTGAAGCTTTCTTT. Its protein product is CASMQNTEAFF.

CDR3 coding DNA: TGTGCCAGCACCAGGGGGGGGCCTGGGCAGCCCCAGCATTTT. Translating gives CASTRGGPGQPQHF. The genes are TRBV12-3 or TRBV12-4 and TRBJ1-5; 7 nucleotides line up with TRBD1. V lost 7 bases, J lost 7 bases, and 10 bases stayed unmatched. This CDR3 is built from 14 residues.

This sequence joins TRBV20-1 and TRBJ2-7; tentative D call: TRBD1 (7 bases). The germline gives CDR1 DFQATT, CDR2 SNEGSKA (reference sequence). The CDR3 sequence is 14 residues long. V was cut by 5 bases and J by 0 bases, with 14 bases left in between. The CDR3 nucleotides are TGCAGTGCTCATGGCGGGACAGACTCCTACGAGCAGTACTTC. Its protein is CSAHGGTDSYEQYF.

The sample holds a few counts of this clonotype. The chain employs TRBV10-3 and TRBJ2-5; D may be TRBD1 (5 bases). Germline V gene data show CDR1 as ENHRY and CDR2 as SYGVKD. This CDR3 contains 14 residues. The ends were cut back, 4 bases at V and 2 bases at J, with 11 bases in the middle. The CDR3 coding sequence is TGTGCCATCAGTGTATCCAGGGAACAAGAGACCCAGTACTTC. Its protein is CAISVSREQETQYF.

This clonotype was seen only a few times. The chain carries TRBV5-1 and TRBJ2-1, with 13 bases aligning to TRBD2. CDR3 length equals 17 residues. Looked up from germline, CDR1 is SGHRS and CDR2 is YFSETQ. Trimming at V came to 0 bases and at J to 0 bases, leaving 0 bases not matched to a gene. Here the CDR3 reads CASSLGLAGGSYNEQFF. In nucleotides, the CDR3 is TGCGCCAGCAGCTTGGGACTAGCGGGGGGCTCCTACAATGAGCAGTTCTTC.

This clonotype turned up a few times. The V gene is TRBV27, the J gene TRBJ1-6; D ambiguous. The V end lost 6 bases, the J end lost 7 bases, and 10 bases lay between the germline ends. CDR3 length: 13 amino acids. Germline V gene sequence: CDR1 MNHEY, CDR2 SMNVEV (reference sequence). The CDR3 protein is CASSLAANSPLHF. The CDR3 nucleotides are TGTGCCAGCAGCCTGGCCGCCAATTCACCCCTCCACTTT.

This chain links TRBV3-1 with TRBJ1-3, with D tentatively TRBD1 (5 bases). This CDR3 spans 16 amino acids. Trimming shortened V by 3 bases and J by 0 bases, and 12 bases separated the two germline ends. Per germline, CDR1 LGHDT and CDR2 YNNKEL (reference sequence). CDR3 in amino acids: CASSHQGTHSGNTIYF. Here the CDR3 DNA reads TGTGCCAGCAGCCACCAGGGTACCCACTCTGGAAACACCATATATTTT.

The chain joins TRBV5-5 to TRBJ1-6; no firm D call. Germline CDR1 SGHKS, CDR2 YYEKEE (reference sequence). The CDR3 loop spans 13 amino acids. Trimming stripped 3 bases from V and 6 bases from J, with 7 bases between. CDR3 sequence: CASSSVVNSPLHF. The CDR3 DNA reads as TGTGCCAGCAGCTCCGTAGTTAATTCACCCCTCCACTTT.